These 16 T cell receptor beta chains were sequenced from one sample in a study of blood T cell repertoires in COVID-19. Measured with immunoSEQ multiplex PCR; TCRdb has only the in-frame clones, and not every one. The sample lists roughly 80,000 clones; about 83% were seen once. Sequencing was done on a sample of peripheral blood. These receptor sequences come from an older woman with acute or convalescent COVID-19.

This chain joins TRBV19 and TRBJ1-2; 8 nucleotides match TRBD1. The length of the CDR3 is 14 residues. Germline V CDR1 and CDR2: LNHDA, SQIVND (reference sequence). V dropped 7 bases and J dropped 4; count of bases not matched to a gene: 8. CDR3 in DNA: TGTGCCAGTAACCCGGGACAGGCACCCTATGGCTACACCTTC. Its protein is CASNPGQAPYGYTF.

The chain has TRBV24-1 and TRBJ2-1; 15 bases align to TRBD2. Per germline, CDR1 KGHDR and CDR2 SFDVKD. The CDR3 runs to 19 residues. V shed 4 bases and J 0 bases; nucleotides not matched to a gene: 6. The CDR3 here is CATSDGLAGGSPSYNEQFF. DNA for the CDR3: TGTGCCACCAGTGACGGACTAGCGGGAGGGTCCCCCTCCTACAATGAGCAGTTCTTC.

This clone was seen once. The chain is built from TRBV6-4 and TRBJ2-5, with 13 bases lining up with TRBD2. Germline loops: CDR1 MRHNA, CDR2 SNTAGT. Trimming removed 4 bases from V and 8 bases from J; junction bases left unmatched: 1. This CDR3 is 13 amino acids long. CDR3 sequence reads: CASSGLAGGTQYF. The DNA of the CDR3 is TGTGCCAGCAGTGGACTAGCGGGGGGAACCCAGTACTTC.

This clone was seen just once. V and J are TRBV7-2 and TRBJ2-3; 15 positions match TRBD2. The CDR3 covers 18 residues. The germline V gene has CDR1 SGHTA and CDR2 FQGNSA. V was clipped by 0 bases and J by 3 bases; unmatched bases: 4. The CDR3, as DNA: TGTGCCAGCAGCTTAGCCCGGACTAGCGGGGGGGCTACAGATACGCAGTATTTT. Translated: CASSLARTSGGATDTQYF.

The V call is TRBV3-1 (or the pseudogene TRBV3-2), the J call TRBJ1-2; D is unresolved. CDR1 and CDR2 from the germline V gene are LGHDT and YNNKEL (reference sequence). The CDR3 consists of 15 residues. V lost 0 bases to trimming and J lost 4 bases, with 12 bases between them. In nucleotides, the CDR3 is TGTGCCAGCAGCCAAGAGCAGCTCTCTAGCTATGGCTACACCTTC. Amino acids: CASSQEQLSSYGYTF.

V usage is TRBV6-6 and J usage is TRBJ1-4; D remains ambiguous. Trimming removed 5 bases at V and 0 bases at J, with 13 bases between. The CDR3 loop spans 16 amino acids. Germline V gene sequence: CDR1 MNHNY, CDR2 SVGAGI (reference sequence). CDR3 residues: CASSRGRGSTNEKLFF. The CDR3 nucleotides read TGTGCCAGCAGTCGAGGTCGAGGGTCAACTAATGAAAAACTGTTTTTT.

The V gene is TRBV15, the J gene TRBJ1-3, with D possibly being TRBD1 (5 bases). V was trimmed by 4 bases and J by 4 bases, leaving 14 bases between them. The CDR3 extends over 15 amino acids. Germline values: CDR1 LNHNV, CDR2 YYDKDF (reference sequence). The CDR3: CATSTLGAAGNTIYF. In nucleotides, the CDR3 is TGTGCCACCAGCACCCTAGGGGCCGCAGGAAACACCATATATTTT.

DNA for the CDR3: TGTGCCAGCAGTGAAGCAGTTCGGGGTGAAAAACTGTTTTTT. It specifies CASSEAVRGEKLFF. The chain uses TRBV2 and TRBJ1-4; D is unclear. V lost 0 bases, J lost 7 bases, and 9 bases lay in between. The germline CDR1 and CDR2 sequences are SNHLY and FYNNEI. CDR3 length: 14 residues.

CDR3 coding DNA: TGTGCCAGCACTCGGACTGAAAACACTGAAGCTTTCTTT. Residues: CASTRTENTEAFF. The chain uses TRBV6-5 and TRBJ1-1; D is unresolved. The germline V and J ends were trimmed by 7 bases and 2 bases, with 11 bases remaining between them. The germline CDR1 and CDR2 sequences are MNHEY and SVGAGI. The CDR3 length is 13 residues.

The CDR3 region is CASSDSPGSNTGELFF. For the CDR3, the DNA is TGTGCCAGCAGTGACTCGCCAGGATCGAACACCGGGGAGCTGTTTTTT. The chain employs TRBV6-4 and TRBJ2-2, with D unclear. Per germline, CDR1 MRHNA and CDR2 SNTAGT. Trimming pared 0 bases from V and 0 bases from J, leaving 8 bases between. The CDR3 totals 16 residues.

CDR3 sequence reads: CSARVGLAGGQEQFF. CDR3 coding DNA: TGCAGCGCCCGGGTAGGGCTAGCGGGGGGCCAGGAGCAGTTCTTC. The chain couples TRBV29-1 to TRBJ2-1, with 11 bases lining up with TRBD2. This CDR3 contains 15 residues. V lost 7 bases to trimming and J lost 10 bases; unmatched junction nucleotides: 15. Germline V lookup: CDR1 SQVTM, CDR2 ANQGSEA.

This clone was seen a single time. The gene calls are TRBV6-5 and TRBJ1-2; 7 positions match TRBD1. J lost 5 bases, V lost 2 bases, and 5 bases had no gene match. Germline values: CDR1 MNHEY, CDR2 SVGAGI. The CDR3 runs to 14 residues. The CDR3 DNA follows: TGTGCCAGCAGTTACGGTGGGACAGAGTATGGCTACACCTTC. It codes for CASSYGGTEYGYTF.

The chain links TRBV19 to TRBJ1-2; TRBD1 matches 9 bases. Germline loops: CDR1 LNHDA, CDR2 SQIVND (reference sequence). The length of the CDR3 is 15 residues. J lost 6 bases, V lost 6 bases, and 11 bases had no gene match. The CDR3 loop reads CASSLLQGAIDGYTF. The CDR3 bases are TGTGCCAGTAGCCTGTTACAGGGGGCTATAGATGGCTACACCTTC.

CDR3 amino acids: CASSQGTGYGYTF. The CDR3 DNA is TGTGCCAGCAGCCAGGGGACAGGGTATGGCTACACCTTC. The chain recombines TRBV11-2 with TRBJ1-2, with 9 bases fitting TRBD1. With 5 bases clipped from V and 5 bases from J, the junction kept 3 bases outside the gene matches. The germline gives CDR1 SGHAT, CDR2 FQNNGV. The CDR3 loop spans 13 amino acids.

The chain employs TRBV3-1 (or the pseudogene TRBV3-2) and TRBJ1-5; the D gene is possibly TRBD1 (5 bases). The CDR3 runs to 16 residues. V shed 7 bases and J shed 1 base, with 17 bases lying between them. CDR1 is LGHDT, CDR2 YNNKEL, per germline (reference sequence). The DNA for the CDR3 is TGTGCCAGCACGCTGGGGGGTTCGGGGAGCAATCAGCCCCAGCATTTT. Protein product: CASTLGGSGSNQPQHF.

The rearrangement joins TRBV6-5 to TRBJ2-7; TRBD1 matches at 9 bases. Germline CDR1 MNHEY, CDR2 SVGAGI. CDR3 length equals 13 residues. Trimming removed 5 bases from V and 3 bases from J; junction bases left unmatched: 2. The CDR3 is CASSRGQGYEQYF. DNA of the CDR3: TGTGCCAGCAGTAGGGGACAGGGCTACGAGCAGTACTTC.